This T cell receptor (beta chain) originates from a study of shared clonotypes between healthy human individuals. Study-level points and caveats: Some clonotypes were shared by all four sorted-subset donors, while others were not shared. The non-shared ones had lower generation probabilities than the shared ones. It was observed that 5% to 6% of naive CD4 clonotypes were shared across several donors.

The germline gives CDR1 KGHSH, CDR2 LQKENI. The length of the CDR3 is 15 residues. V lost 5 bases and J 0 bases, leaving 14 bases between the germline ends. Libraries were prepared by immunoSEQ multiplex PCR; TCRdb keeps only in-frame clonotypes and omits some of them. The sample has about 2.1 million clones; around 93% are singletons. Naivety among CD8 cells was defined by CD45RO negativity and positive CCR7 selection, thereby excluding terminally differentiated effector memory CD45RA+ cells. Donors were healthy HIV-negative adults without recent acute infections or vaccinations. Comment on this clone: Antigen unknown.

Sequencing was done on a sample of naive CD8+ T cells from PBMCs. The V call is TRBV18, the J call TRBJ2-7, with D unclear. The receptor was isolated from a man between 18 and 29 years old in good health. Some clones in this sample may be carry-over from other donors' samples. CDR3 bases: TGTGCCAGCTCAACCTCCCTGGGAACCTCCTACGAGCAGTACTTC. This codes for CASSTSLGTSYEQYF.